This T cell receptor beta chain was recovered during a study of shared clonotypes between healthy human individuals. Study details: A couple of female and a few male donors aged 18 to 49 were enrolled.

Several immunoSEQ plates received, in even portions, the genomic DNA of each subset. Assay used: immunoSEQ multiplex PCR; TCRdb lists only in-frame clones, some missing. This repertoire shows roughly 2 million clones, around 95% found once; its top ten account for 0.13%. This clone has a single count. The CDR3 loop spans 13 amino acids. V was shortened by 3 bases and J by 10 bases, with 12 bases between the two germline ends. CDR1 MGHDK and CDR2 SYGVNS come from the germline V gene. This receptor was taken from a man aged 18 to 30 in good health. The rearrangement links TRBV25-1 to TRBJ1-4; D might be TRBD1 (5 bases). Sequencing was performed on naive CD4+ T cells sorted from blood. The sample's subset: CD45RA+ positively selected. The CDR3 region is CASSDGTLGKLFF. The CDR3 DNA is TGTGCCAGCAGTGACGGGACTTTGGGAAAACTGTTTTTT.